This paragraph reports one T cell receptor (beta chain). From germline, CDR1 is MNHEY and CDR2 SVGAGI. V lost 4 bases and J 4 bases, leaving 14 bases between the germline ends. The CDR3 extends over 15 amino acids. This specimen comes from a study of blood T cell repertoires in COVID-19. Repertoires were generated with immunoSEQ multiplex PCR, while TCRdb's copy carries only in-frame clones and drops some. The table has under 150,000 clones, roughly 84% seen once. The TCR originated in a woman in her forties with acute or convalescent COVID-19. This chain links TRBV6-5 with TRBJ1-5, with unresolved D. Specimen: peripheral blood. CDR3 nucleotides: TGTGCCAGCAGTTCGACCTATCGGGAGAATCAGCCCCAGCATTTT. Residues: CASSSTYRENQPQHF.